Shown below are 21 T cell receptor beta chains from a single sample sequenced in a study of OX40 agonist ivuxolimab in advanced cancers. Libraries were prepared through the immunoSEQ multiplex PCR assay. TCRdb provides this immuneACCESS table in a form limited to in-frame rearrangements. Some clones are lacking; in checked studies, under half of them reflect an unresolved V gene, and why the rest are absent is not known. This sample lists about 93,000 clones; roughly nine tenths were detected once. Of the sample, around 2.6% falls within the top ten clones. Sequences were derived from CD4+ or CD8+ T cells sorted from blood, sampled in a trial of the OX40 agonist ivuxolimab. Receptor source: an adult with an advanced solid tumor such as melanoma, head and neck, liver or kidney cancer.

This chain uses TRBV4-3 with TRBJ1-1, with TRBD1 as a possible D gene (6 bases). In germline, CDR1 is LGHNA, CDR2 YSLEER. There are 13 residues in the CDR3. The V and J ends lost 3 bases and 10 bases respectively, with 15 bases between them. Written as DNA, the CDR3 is TGCGCCAGCAGCCAGGTCAGGGGTGTTGCAGCTTTCTTT. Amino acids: CASSQVRGVAAFF.

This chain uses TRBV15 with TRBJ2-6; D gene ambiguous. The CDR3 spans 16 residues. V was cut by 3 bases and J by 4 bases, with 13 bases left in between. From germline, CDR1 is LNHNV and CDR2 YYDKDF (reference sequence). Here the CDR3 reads CATSRERTAGANVLTF. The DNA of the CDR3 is TGTGCCACCAGCAGGGAGAGAACGGCCGGGGCCAACGTCCTGACTTTC.

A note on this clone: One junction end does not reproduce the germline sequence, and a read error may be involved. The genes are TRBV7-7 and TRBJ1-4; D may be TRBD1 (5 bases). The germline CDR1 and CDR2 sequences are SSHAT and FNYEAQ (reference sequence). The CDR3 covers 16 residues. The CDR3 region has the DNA TGTGCTAGCAGCCTCGGGGGTAGTTGGGACAATGAAAAACTGTTTTTT. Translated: CASSLGGSWDNEKLFF.

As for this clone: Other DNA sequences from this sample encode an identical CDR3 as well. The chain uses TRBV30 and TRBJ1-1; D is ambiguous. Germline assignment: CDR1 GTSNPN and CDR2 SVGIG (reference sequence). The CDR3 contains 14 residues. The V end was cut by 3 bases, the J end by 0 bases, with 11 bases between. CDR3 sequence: CAWSPGPMNTEAFF. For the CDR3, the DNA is TGTGCCTGGAGCCCGGGCCCCATGAACACTGAAGCTTTCTTT.

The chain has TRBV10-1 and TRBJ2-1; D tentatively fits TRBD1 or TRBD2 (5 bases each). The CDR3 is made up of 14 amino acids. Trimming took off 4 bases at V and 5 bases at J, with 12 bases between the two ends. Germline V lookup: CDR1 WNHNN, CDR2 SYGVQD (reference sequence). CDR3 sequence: CASSGGKTDNEQFF. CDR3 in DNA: TGCGCCAGCAGTGGGGGGAAGACCGACAATGAGCAGTTCTTC.

CDR3 in amino acids: CAWSKTYEQYF. CDR3 nucleotides: TGTGCCTGGAGTAAGACCTACGAGCAGTACTTC. This sequence joins TRBV30 and TRBJ2-7, with D unclear. CDR1 is GTSNPN, CDR2 SVGIG, per germline (reference sequence). V was cut by 2 bases and J by 2 bases, with 4 bases left in between. The length of the CDR3 is 11 residues.

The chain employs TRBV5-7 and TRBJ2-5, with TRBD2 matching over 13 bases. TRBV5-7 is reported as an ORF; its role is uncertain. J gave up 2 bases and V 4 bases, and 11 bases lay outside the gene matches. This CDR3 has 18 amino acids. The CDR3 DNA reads TGTGCCAGCAGCCTTCCGGTGGGGACTAGCGGGACTCAAGAGACCCAGTACTTC. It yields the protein CASSLPVGTSGTQETQYF.

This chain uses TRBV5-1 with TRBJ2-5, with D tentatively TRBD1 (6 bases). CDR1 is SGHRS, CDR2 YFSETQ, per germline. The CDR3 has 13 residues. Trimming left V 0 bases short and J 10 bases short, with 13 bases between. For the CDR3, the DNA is TGCGCCAGCAGCTTGGCAGGGGCAAGTATCCAGTACTTC. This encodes CASSLAGASIQYF.

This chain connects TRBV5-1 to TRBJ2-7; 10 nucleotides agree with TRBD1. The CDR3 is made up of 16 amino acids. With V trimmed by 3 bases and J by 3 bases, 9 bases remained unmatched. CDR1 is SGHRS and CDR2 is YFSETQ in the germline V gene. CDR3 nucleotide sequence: TGCGCCAGCAGCTCGAACACCTGGACAGGGGGCTACGAGCAGTACTTC. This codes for CASSSNTWTGGYEQYF.

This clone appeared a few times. The CDR3 DNA reads TGTGCCAGCAGCCTAGGACAAAAAGAGACCCAGTACTTC. Translating gives CASSLGQKETQYF. The chain combines TRBV11-3 with TRBJ2-5; a weak D match, TRBD1 (5 bases). Germline CDR1 and CDR2: SGHNT and YENEEA. The CDR3 is 13 residues long. The germline V and J ends were trimmed by 5 bases and 3 bases, with 10 bases remaining between them.

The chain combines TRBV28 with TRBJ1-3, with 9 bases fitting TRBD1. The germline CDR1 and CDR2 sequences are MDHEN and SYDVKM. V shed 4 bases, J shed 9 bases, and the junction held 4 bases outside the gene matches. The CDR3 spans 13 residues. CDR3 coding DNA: TGTGCCAGCAGTTCGGGACAGGGTGGCACCATATATTTT. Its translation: CASSSGQGGTIYF.

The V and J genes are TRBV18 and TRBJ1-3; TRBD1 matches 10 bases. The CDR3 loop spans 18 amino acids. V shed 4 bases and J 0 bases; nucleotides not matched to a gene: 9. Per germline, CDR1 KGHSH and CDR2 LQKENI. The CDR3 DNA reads TGTGCCAGCTCACGAATGGACAGGGGGACCCACTCTGGAAACACCATATATTTT. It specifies CASSRMDRGTHSGNTIYF.

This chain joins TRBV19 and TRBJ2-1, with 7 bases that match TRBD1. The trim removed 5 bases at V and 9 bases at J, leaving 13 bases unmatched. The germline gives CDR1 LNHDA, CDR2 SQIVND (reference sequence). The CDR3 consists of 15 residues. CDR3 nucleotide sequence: TGTGCCAGTAGTGCCGACAGGGCGAAAGTCACTGAGCAGTTCTTC. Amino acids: CASSADRAKVTEQFF.

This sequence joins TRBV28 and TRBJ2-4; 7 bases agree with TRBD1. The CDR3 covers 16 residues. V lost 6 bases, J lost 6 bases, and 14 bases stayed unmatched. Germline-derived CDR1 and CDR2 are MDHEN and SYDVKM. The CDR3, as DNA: TGTGCCAGCAGCCCACAGGGGAATGAGCCGGGAAACATTCAGTACTTC. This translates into CASSPQGNEPGNIQYF. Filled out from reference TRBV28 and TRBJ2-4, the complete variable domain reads DVKVTQSSRYLVKRTGEKVFLECVQDMDHENMFWYRQDPGLGLRLIYFSYDVKMKEKGDIPEGYSVSREKKERFSLILESASTNQTSMYLCASSPQGNEPGNIQYFGAGTRLSVL.

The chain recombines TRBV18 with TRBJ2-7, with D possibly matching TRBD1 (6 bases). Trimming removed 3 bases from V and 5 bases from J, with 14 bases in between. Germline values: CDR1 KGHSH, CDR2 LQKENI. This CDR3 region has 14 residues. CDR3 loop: CASSPRTGNDEQYF. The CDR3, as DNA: TGTGCCAGCTCACCTCGTACAGGGAACGACGAGCAGTACTTC.

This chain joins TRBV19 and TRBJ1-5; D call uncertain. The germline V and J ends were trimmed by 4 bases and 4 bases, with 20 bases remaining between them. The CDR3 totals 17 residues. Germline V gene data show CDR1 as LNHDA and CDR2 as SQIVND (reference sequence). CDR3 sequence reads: CASSTPRSPRFNQPQHF. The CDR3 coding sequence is TGTGCCAGTAGTACCCCTAGGTCGCCCCGATTTAATCAGCCCCAGCATTTT.

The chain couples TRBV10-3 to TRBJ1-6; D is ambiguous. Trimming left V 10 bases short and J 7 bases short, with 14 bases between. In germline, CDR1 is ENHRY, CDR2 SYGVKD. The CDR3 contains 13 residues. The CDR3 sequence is CATAWSWNSPLHF. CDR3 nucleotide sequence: TGTGCCACGGCTTGGTCCTGGAATTCACCCCTCCACTTT.

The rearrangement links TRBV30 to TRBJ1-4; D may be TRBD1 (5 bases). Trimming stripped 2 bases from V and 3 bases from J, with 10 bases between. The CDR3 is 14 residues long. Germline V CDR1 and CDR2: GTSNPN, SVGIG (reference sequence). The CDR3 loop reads CAWSTTAPNEKLFF. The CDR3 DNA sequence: TGTGCCTGGAGTACGACAGCACCTAATGAAAAACTGTTTTTT.

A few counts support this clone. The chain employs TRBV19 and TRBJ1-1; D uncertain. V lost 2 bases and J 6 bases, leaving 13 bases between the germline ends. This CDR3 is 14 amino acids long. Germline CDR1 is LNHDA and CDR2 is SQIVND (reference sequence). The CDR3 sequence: CASSISFPVSEAFF. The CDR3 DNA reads TGTGCCAGTAGTATAAGTTTCCCAGTATCTGAAGCTTTCTTT.

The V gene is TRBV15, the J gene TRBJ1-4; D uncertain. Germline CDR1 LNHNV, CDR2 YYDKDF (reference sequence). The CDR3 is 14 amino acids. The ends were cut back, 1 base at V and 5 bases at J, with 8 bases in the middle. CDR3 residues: CATSRAGVNEKLFF. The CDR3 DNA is TGTGCCACCAGCAGAGCTGGGGTGAATGAAAAACTGTTTTTT.

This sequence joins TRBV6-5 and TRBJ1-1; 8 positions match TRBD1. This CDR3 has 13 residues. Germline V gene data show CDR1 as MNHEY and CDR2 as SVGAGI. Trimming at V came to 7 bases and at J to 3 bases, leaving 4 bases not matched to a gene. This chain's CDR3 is CASNDRGYTEAFF. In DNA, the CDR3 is TGTGCCAGCAACGACAGGGGCTACACTGAAGCTTTCTTT.